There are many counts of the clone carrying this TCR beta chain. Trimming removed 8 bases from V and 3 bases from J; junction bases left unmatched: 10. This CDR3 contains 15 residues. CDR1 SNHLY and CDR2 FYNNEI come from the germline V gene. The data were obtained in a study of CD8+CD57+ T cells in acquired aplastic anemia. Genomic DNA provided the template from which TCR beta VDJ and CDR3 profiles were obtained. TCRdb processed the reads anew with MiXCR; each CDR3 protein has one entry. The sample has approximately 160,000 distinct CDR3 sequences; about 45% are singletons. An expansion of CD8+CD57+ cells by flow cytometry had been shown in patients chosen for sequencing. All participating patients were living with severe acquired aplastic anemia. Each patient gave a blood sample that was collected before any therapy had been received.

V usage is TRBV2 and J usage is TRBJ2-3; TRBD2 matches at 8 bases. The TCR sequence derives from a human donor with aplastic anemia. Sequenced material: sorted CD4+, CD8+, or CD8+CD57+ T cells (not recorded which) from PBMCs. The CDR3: CASGTSERETDTQYF. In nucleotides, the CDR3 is TGTGCCAGCGGAACCTCGGAGCGGGAGACAGATACGCAGTATTTT.